The 32 T cell receptor beta chains below were found in one sample sequenced in a study of T cell clones after liver transplantation. The assay was immunoSEQ multiplex PCR, and TCRdb's table has in-frame clones only and misses some. In the table there are about 21,000 clones, under 95% of which are singletons. The sample here was CD8+ T cells from blood, taken roughly 25 months after liver transplant. The receptors were sampled from a human patient who received a liver transplant. Some T cells may have come from the graft donor.

The J gene is TRBJ1-1, the V gene TRBV7-9; 8 bases are shared with TRBD1. V shed 3 bases and J 3 bases; nucleotides not matched to a gene: 6. This CDR3 has 15 residues. CDR1 and CDR2 (germline): SEHNR, FQNEAQ (reference sequence). Here the CDR3 DNA reads TGTGCCAGCAGCTTCGGACAGGGCCGCCACACTGAAGCTTTCTTT. Translation: CASSFGQGRHTEAFF.

To note about this clone: Its ends do not fully match the called genes, so a read error is possible. The chain carries TRBV7-7 and TRBJ2-1, with D possibly matching TRBD1 (5 bases). CDR1 and CDR2 from the germline V gene are SSHAT and FNYEAQ (reference sequence). This CDR3 is built from 13 residues. This chain's CDR3 is CASSFRQYNEQFF. CDR3 DNA: TGTGCTAGCAGCTTCAGACAGTACAATGAGCAGTTCTTC.

This clone was counted a single time. The chain recombines TRBV27 with TRBJ1-2, with D maybe TRBD1 (6 bases). Germline lookup yields CDR1 MNHEY and CDR2 SMNVEV (reference sequence). The CDR3 has 13 residues. The V end was cut by 3 bases, the J end by 8 bases, with 13 bases between. CDR3: CASSLDRSSGYTF. CDR3 nucleotide sequence: TGTGCCAGCAGTTTGGACAGATCCTCGGGCTACACCTTC.

This chain joins TRBV5-4 and TRBJ2-1; 10 bases match TRBD2. This CDR3 has 14 amino acids. V was pared by 0 bases and J by 8 bases, with 2 bases of the junction left unmatched. Germline-derived CDR1 and CDR2 are SGHNT and YYREEE (reference sequence). DNA for the CDR3: TGTGCCAGCAGCTTGGGCGGGACTAGCGATGAGCAGTTCTTC. Protein sequence: CASSLGGTSDEQFF.

The rearrangement links TRBV20-1 to TRBJ2-7; D gene uncertain. Germline V gene lookup returns CDR1 DFQATT and CDR2 SNEGSKA (reference sequence). CDR3 size: 8 residues. V was cut by 4 bases and J by 7 bases, with 2 bases left in between. The CDR3 bases are TGCAGTGCTAATGAGCAGTACTTC. Its translation is CSANEQYF.

J is TRBJ2-2 and V is TRBV19; D is undetermined. This CDR3 is 13 amino acids long. Germline V gives CDR1 LNHDA, CDR2 SQIVND (reference sequence). Trimming took 10 bases from V and 3 from J, leaving 12 bases between them. CDR3 region: CATGQVDTGELFF. CDR3 coding DNA: TGTGCCACTGGGCAAGTAGACACCGGGGAGCTGTTTTTT.

The CDR3 here is CATSREGGGPTYEQYF. The CDR3 nucleotides read TGTGCCACCAGCAGAGAGGGGGGAGGGCCCACCTACGAGCAGTACTTC. The genes are TRBV15 and TRBJ2-7, with 7 bases that match TRBD2. This CDR3 spans 16 amino acids. Germline V gene lookup returns CDR1 LNHNV and CDR2 YYDKDF (reference sequence). Trimming took 0 bases from V and 2 from J; bases not matched to a gene: 7.

The chain has TRBV5-1 and TRBJ2-3; 8 bases agree with TRBD2. This CDR3 comprises 16 residues. Germline-derived CDR1 and CDR2 are SGHRS and YFSETQ. J gave up 3 bases and V 4 bases, and 10 bases lay outside the gene matches. The chain's CDR3 is CASSLHGRAETDTQYF. The CDR3 DNA sequence: TGCGCCAGCAGCCTACACGGGAGGGCAGAGACAGATACGCAGTATTTT.

The CDR3 DNA reads TGTGCCAGCAGCGACGCTAGCGGGAGGGCCGGTGAGCAGTACTTC. Amino acids: CASSDASGRAGEQYF. The chain carries TRBV9 and TRBJ2-7, with 12 bases that match TRBD2. The germline V gene has CDR1 SGDLS and CDR2 YYNGEE. The CDR3 covers 15 residues. V lost 3 bases and J lost 7; bases outside the gene matches: 8.

The chain recombines TRBV19 with TRBJ1-5, with 12 bases fitting TRBD1. Germline assignment: CDR1 LNHDA and CDR2 SQIVND (reference sequence). The CDR3 sequence is 15 residues long. V trimming: 8 bases; J trimming: 4 bases; junction bases outside the gene matches: 6. DNA for the CDR3: TGTGCCAGTCGGGAGGGACAGGGGGCGAATCAGCCCCAGCATTTT. Its protein product is CASREGQGANQPQHF.

The chain couples TRBV30 to TRBJ1-2, with 10 bases fitting TRBD1. The germline V gene has CDR1 GTSNPN and CDR2 SVGIG (reference sequence). The CDR3 extends over 15 amino acids. Losses at the gene ends were 8 bases for V and 3 bases for J; bases not matched to a gene: 12. CDR3: CAGTGTGAFHYGYTF. CDR3 sequence (DNA): TGTGCCGGGACCGGGACAGGGGCCTTTCACTATGGCTACACCTTC.

The genes are TRBV18 and TRBJ2-2; D perhaps matches TRBD2 (6 bases). CDR3 length equals 16 residues. V gave up 0 bases and J gave up 1 base, with 9 bases separating them. CDR1 KGHSH and CDR2 LQKENI come from the germline V gene. This CDR3 reads CASSPPDGRNTGELFF. The CDR3 DNA reads as TGTGCCAGCTCACCACCGGACGGGAGGAACACCGGGGAGCTGTTTTTT.

V usage is TRBV27 and J usage is TRBJ2-7; TRBD1 might be the D (6 bases). The CDR3 runs to 16 residues. CDR1 and CDR2 (germline): MNHEY, SMNVEV (reference sequence). The V end was cut by 0 bases, the J end by 5 bases, with 17 bases between. CDR3 nucleotides: TGTGCCAGCAGTTTATCGGGGACATTGGTCCGGAACGAGCAGTACTTC. Protein: CASSLSGTLVRNEQYF.

CDR3 in DNA: TGCGCCAGCAGCCAAGGACTAGCCTACGAGCAGTACTTC. This sequence encodes CASSQGLAYEQYF. V usage is TRBV4-1 and J usage is TRBJ2-7; D might be TRBD2 (6 bases). This CDR3 region has 13 residues. Germline V CDR1 and CDR2: MGHRA, YSYEKL. V was cut by 1 base and J by 2 bases, with 6 bases left in between.

V usage is TRBV5-5 and J usage is TRBJ1-5; D call uncertain. V was clipped by 0 bases and J by 7 bases, with 8 bases between them. The CDR3 length is 13 residues. Germline V gene lookup returns CDR1 SGHKS and CDR2 YYEKEE (reference sequence). CDR3 protein: CASSLEGSQPQHF. For the CDR3, the DNA is TGTGCCAGCAGCTTGGAAGGCAGCCAGCCCCAGCATTTT.

The chain employs TRBV19 and TRBJ1-2, with D uncertain. Germline values: CDR1 LNHDA, CDR2 SQIVND (reference sequence). The CDR3 is 15 amino acids. The germline V and J ends were trimmed by 5 bases and 0 bases, with 13 bases remaining between them. This CDR3 reads CASSPRTDANYGYTF. The DNA for the CDR3 is TGTGCCAGTAGTCCCCGGACGGATGCTAACTATGGCTACACCTTC.

The chain carries TRBV7-6 and TRBJ1-5, with TRBD1 matching 9 bases. Germline V lookup: CDR1 SGHVS, CDR2 FNYEAQ. J was trimmed by 6 bases and V by 6 bases; bases with no gene match: 6. The CDR3 has 14 amino acids. CDR3 bases: TGTGCCAGCAGTTTGGGACAGGGTATTCAGCCCCAGCATTTT. It is translated as CASSLGQGIQPQHF.

This chain uses TRBV5-6 with TRBJ2-7, with TRBD2 matching over 9 bases. The germline V gene encodes CDR1 SGHDT and CDR2 YYEEEE. The V segment lost 3 bases and the J segment 3 bases; nucleotides outside the gene matches: 7. The CDR3 contains 15 residues. The CDR3 protein is CASSWRAGGHYEQYF. In DNA form, the CDR3 reads TGTGCCAGCAGCTGGCGAGCGGGAGGCCACTACGAGCAGTACTTC.

The genes are TRBV28 and TRBJ2-6; no clear D. CDR1 and CDR2 from the germline V gene are MDHEN and SYDVKM. The CDR3 is 23 amino acids. V shed 4 bases and J shed 0 bases, with 31 bases lying between them. In DNA, the CDR3 is TGTGCCAGCAGTTCACCCCCGACCGCCTGGACGCCCGGATCAAACTCTGGGGCCAACGTCCTGACTTTC. It is translated as CASSSPPTAWTPGSNSGANVLTF.

The chain joins TRBV19 to TRBJ2-1; D not certain. V was cut by 0 bases and J by 6 bases, with 6 bases left in between. Germline V CDR1 and CDR2: LNHDA, SQIVND (reference sequence). The CDR3 has 13 amino acids. The CDR3 is CASSIDRANEQFF. The CDR3 coding sequence is TGTGCCAGTAGTATAGACCGGGCCAATGAGCAGTTCTTC.

The chain is built from TRBV9 and TRBJ1-1, with a tentative D call TRBD1 (6 bases). The V and J ends lost 0 bases and 4 bases respectively, with 7 bases between them. This CDR3 comprises 13 residues. Germline V gene data show CDR1 as SGDLS and CDR2 as YYNGEE. The CDR3 reads CASSVGGATEAFF. The CDR3 nucleotides read TGTGCCAGCAGCGTAGGGGGGGCCACTGAAGCTTTCTTT.

The chain links TRBV27 to TRBJ2-7; 7 bases match TRBD2. V shed 3 bases, J shed 7 bases, and the junction held 3 bases outside the gene matches. The CDR3 runs 12 residues. Germline CDR1 is MNHEY and CDR2 is SMNVEV (reference sequence). CDR3 amino acids: CASSFSGGEQYF. DNA of the CDR3: TGTGCCAGCAGTTTCTCGGGGGGTGAGCAGTACTTC.

J is TRBJ1-1 and V is TRBV19; TRBD1 aligns across 8 bases. This CDR3 spans 14 amino acids. Per the germline V gene, CDR1 is LNHDA and CDR2 is SQIVND (reference sequence). The trim removed 3 bases at V and 3 bases at J, leaving 3 bases unmatched. The CDR3 DNA is TGTGCCAGTAGTATTGGGACAGGCGACACTGAAGCTTTCTTT. Encoded protein: CASSIGTGDTEAFF.

This clone was seen only once. This chain joins TRBV15 and TRBJ1-1; 10 nucleotides match TRBD1. V lost 4 bases to trimming and J lost 5 bases; unmatched junction nucleotides: 7. The length of the CDR3 is 15 residues. The germline gives CDR1 LNHNV, CDR2 YYDKDF (reference sequence). As DNA, the CDR3 is TGTGCCACCAGCAACAGAGACAGGGGGCGGACTGAAGCTTTCTTT. It codes for CATSNRDRGRTEAFF.

This clone was seen just once. V gene TRBV27 combines with J gene TRBJ2-3, with D perhaps matching TRBD2 (5 bases). This CDR3 spans 14 amino acids. The germline CDR1 and CDR2 sequences are MNHEY and SMNVEV (reference sequence). V was clipped by 4 bases and J by 5 bases, with 13 bases between them. The CDR3 DNA is TGTGCCAGCAGTTCGAGAGCGGCCGAAGATACGCAGTATTTT. It specifies CASSSRAAEDTQYF.

The chain couples TRBV4-2 to TRBJ2-1; D is undetermined. Germline V gives CDR1 LGHNA, CDR2 YNFKEQ. The CDR3 extends over 12 amino acids. The V and J ends lost 0 bases and 7 bases respectively, with 4 bases between them. The CDR3 nucleotides are TGTGCCAGCAGCCAAGAACGGAATGAGCAGTTCTTC. Its translation: CASSQERNEQFF.

CDR3 in DNA: TGTGCCAGCAGCCTAGGGGGCGGCGCCTACGAGCAGTACTTC. Its protein is CASSLGGGAYEQYF. This rearrangement joins TRBV27 to TRBJ2-7; 7 nucleotides match TRBD1. The CDR3 has 14 amino acids. Trimming took 6 bases from V and 2 from J; bases not matched to a gene: 7. From germline, CDR1 is MNHEY and CDR2 SMNVEV (reference sequence).

The chain uses TRBV19 and TRBJ2-7; unclear D gene. The CDR3 runs to 14 residues. V gave up 2 bases and J gave up 5 bases, with 13 bases separating them. The germline gives CDR1 LNHDA, CDR2 SQIVND (reference sequence). The CDR3 DNA follows: TGTGCCAGTAGTATATATGGGTCCGACAACGAGCAGTACTTC. The encoded protein is CASSIYGSDNEQYF.

The V and J genes are TRBV7-2 and TRBJ1-4; 8 nucleotides agree with TRBD1. V lost 5 bases, J lost 2 bases, and 10 bases stayed unmatched. The CDR3 covers 17 residues. From germline, CDR1 is SGHTA and CDR2 FQGNSA. The CDR3 reads CASSPRARGPTNEKLFF. The CDR3 DNA follows: TGTGCCAGCAGCCCACGTGCCAGGGGGCCGACTAATGAAAAACTGTTTTTT. Looking up the rest from reference TRBV7-2 and TRBJ1-4 gives the full variable domain: GAGVSQSPSNKVTEKGKDVELRCDPISGHTALYWYRQSLGQGLEFLIYFQGNSAPDKSGLPSDRFSAERTGGSVSTLTIQRTQQEDSAVYLCASSPRARGPTNEKLFFGSGTQLSVL.

As for this clone: Its ends do not fully match the called genes, so a read error is possible. The chain carries TRBV5-5 and TRBJ2-3; 7 nucleotides match TRBD2. Germline V CDR1 and CDR2: SGHKS, YYEKEE (reference sequence). There are 19 residues in the CDR3. The CDR3 region is CASSLALARALSSTDTQYF. CDR3 sequence (DNA): TGTGCCAGCAGCTTGGCACTAGCGAGAGCCCTATCTAGCACCGATACGCAGTATTTT.

The genes are TRBV9 and TRBJ1-1; maybe TRBD1 (6 bases). Per the germline V gene, CDR1 is SGDLS and CDR2 is YYNGEE. V gave up 0 bases and J gave up 1 base, with 10 bases separating them. The CDR3 extends over 15 amino acids. The CDR3: CASSVGDMPNTEAFF. The CDR3 DNA is TGTGCCAGCAGCGTAGGGGACATGCCGAACACTGAAGCTTTCTTT.

The gene calls are TRBV11-3 and TRBJ2-7, with D unclear. Germline loops: CDR1 SGHNT, CDR2 YENEEA. The CDR3 is made up of 12 amino acids. Trimming pared 4 bases from V and 2 bases from J, leaving 6 bases between. This CDR3 reads CASSSRPYEQYF. The CDR3 DNA follows: TGTGCCAGCAGCTCGCGACCCTACGAGCAGTACTTC.